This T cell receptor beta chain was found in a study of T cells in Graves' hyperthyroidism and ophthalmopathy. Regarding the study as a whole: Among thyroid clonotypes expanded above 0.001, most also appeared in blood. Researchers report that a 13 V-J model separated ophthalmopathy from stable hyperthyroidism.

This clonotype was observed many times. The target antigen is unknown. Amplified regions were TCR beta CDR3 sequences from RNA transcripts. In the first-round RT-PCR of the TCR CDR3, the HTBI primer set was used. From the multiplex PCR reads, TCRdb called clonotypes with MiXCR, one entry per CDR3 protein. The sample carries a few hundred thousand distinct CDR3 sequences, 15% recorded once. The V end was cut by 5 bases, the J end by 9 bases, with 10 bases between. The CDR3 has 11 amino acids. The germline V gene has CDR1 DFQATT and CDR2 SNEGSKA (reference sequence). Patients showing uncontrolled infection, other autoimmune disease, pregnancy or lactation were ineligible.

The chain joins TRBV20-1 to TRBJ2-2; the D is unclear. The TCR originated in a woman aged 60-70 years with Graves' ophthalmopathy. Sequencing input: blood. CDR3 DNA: TGCAGTGCTCTGGCCCCCCGGGAGCTGTTTTTT. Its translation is CSALAPRELFF.